This T cell receptor beta chain was profiled in a study of blood T cell repertoires in COVID-19. Study overall: The United States, Italy and Spain supplied acute and convalescent COVID-19 samples. The cDNA or gDNA used as material had been derived from T cells, B-cell-depleted T cells, or PBMCs.

CDR1 and CDR2 (germline): SGDLS, YYNGEE. This CDR3 contains 16 residues. With V trimmed by 4 bases and J by 1 base, 4 bases remained unmatched. Original methodology: Amplification with reference gene primers provided the estimates of nucleated cell counts. Only in-frame clones appear in the TCRdb table, and some are missing; sequencing was by immunoSEQ multiplex PCR. V and J calls and clone size follow that table, whereas D and trimming were derived from the DNA. This table holds about 140,000 clones, roughly 84% found once. Material: peripheral blood. The clonotype originates from a man in his sixties with active or convalescent COVID-19. The V call is TRBV9, the J call TRBJ2-1; 11 bases fit TRBD2. The DNA for the CDR3 is TGTGCCAGCAGCCCGAGACTAGCGGGATCCTACAATGAGCAGTTCTTC. Translation gives CASSPRLAGSYNEQFF.